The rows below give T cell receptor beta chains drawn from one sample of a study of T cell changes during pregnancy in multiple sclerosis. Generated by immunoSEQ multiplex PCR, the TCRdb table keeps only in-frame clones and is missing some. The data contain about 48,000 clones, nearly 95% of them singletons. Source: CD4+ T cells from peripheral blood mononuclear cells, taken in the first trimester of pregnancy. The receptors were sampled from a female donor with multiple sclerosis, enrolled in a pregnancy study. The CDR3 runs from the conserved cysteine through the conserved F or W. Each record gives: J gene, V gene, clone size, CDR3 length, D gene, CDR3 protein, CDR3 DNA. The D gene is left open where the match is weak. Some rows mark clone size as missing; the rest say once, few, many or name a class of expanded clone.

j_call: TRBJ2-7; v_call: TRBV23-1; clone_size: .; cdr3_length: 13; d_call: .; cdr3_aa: CASGPRGEYEQYF; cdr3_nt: TGCGCCAGCGGACCCAGGGGCGAGTACGAGCAGTACTTC
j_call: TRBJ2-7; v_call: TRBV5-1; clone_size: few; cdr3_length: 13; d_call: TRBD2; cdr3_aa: CASSSPGGYEQYF; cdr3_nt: TGCGCCAGCAGCAGCCCGGGGGGCTACGAGCAGTACTTC
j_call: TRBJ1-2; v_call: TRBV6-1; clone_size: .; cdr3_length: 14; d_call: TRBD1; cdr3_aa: CASSEERDSTRYTF; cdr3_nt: TGTGCCAGCAGTGAAGAACGGGACAGTACCCGCTACACCTTC
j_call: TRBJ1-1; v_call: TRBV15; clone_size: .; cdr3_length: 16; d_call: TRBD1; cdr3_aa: CATSRRTGTGNTEAFF; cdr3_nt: TGTGCCACCAGCAGAAGAACCGGGACAGGAAACACTGAAGCTTTCTTT
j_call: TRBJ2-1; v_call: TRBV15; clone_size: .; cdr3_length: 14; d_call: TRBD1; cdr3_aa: CATSRGDRANEQFF; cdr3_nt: TGTGCCACCAGCAGAGGTGACAGGGCAAATGAGCAGTTCTTC
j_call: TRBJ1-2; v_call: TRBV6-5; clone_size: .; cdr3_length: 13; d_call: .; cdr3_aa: CASSYSLGYGYTF; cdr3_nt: TGTGCCAGCAGTTACTCTCTCGGTTACGGCTACACCTTC
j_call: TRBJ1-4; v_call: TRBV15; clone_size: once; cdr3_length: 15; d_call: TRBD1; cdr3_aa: CATSSAGTGGEKLFF; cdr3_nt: TGTGCCACCAGCAGTGCCGGGACAGGGGGCGAAAAACTGTTTTTT
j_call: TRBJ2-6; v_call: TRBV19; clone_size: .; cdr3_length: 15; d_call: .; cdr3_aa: CASSIGRGGANVLTF; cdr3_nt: TGTGCCAGTAGTATAGGAAGAGGGGGGGCCAACGTCCTGACTTTC
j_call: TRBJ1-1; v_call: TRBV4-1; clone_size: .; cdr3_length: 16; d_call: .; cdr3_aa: CASSQDSRGFSTEAFF; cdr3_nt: TGCGCCAGCAGCCAAGATTCTCGGGGATTCTCCACTGAAGCTTTCTTT
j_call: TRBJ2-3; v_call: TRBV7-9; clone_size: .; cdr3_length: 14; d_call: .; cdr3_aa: CASSLNSAGYTQYF; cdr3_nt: TGTGCCAGCAGCTTAAATAGCGCCGGGTATACGCAGTATTTT
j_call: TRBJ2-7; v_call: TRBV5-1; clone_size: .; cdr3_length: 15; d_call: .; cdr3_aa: CASSTGGGSIGEQYF; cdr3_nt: TGCGCCAGCAGCACCGGGGGAGGATCGATCGGCGAGCAGTACTTC
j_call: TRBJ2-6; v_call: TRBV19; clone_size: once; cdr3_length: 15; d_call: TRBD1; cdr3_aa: CASSVTGTGANVLTF; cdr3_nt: TGTGCCAGTAGTGTGACAGGGACTGGGGCCAACGTCCTGACTTTC
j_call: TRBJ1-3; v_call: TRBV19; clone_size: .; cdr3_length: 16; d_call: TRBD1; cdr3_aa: CASSPRDRSSGNTIYF; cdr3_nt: TGTGCCAGTAGTCCGCGGGACAGAAGCTCTGGAAACACCATATATTTT
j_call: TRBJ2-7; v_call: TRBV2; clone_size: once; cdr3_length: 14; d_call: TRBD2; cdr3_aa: CASGGGRGYYEQYF; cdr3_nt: TGTGCCAGCGGCGGGGGTCGGGGTTACTACGAGCAGTACTTC
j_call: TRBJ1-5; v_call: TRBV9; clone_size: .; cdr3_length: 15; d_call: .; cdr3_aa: CASSVGQNSNQPQHF; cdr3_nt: TGTGCCAGCAGCGTAGGGCAAAATAGCAATCAGCCCCAGCATTTT
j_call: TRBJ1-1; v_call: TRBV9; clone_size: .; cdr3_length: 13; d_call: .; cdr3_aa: CASSVSGETEAFF; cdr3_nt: TGTGCCAGCAGCGTATCAGGGGAGACTGAAGCTTTCTTT
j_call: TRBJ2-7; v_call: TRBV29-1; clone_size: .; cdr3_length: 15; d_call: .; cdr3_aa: CSVVSDTPKSYEQYF; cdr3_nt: TGCAGCGTTGTGTCTGACACTCCTAAATCCTACGAGCAGTACTTC
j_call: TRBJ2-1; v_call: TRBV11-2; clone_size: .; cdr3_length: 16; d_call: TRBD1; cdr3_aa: CASSSNRDRSYNEQFF; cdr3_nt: TGTGCCAGCAGCTCCAATCGGGACAGGTCCTACAATGAGCAGTTCTTC
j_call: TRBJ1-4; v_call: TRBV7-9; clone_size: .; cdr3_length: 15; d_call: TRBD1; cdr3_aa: CASSLGTGTGRKLFF; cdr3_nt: TGTGCCAGCAGCTTAGGGACCGGGACAGGGCGGAAACTGTTTTTT
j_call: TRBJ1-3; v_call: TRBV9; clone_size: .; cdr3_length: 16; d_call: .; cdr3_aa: CASSVTPASSGNTIYF; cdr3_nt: TGTGCCAGCAGCGTGACGCCGGCTAGCTCTGGAAACACCATATATTTT
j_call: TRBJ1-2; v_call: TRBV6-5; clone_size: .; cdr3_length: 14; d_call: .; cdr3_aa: CASSYSSLNYGYTF; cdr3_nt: TGTGCCAGCAGTTACTCGTCCCTCAACTATGGCTACACCTTC
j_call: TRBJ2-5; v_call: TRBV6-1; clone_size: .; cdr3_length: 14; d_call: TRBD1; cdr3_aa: CASGPGTGDKTQYF; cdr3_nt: TGTGCCAGCGGACCCGGGACAGGGGACAAGACCCAGTACTTC
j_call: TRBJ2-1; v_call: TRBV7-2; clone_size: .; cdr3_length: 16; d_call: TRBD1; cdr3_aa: CASSSGQARSYNEQFF; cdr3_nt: TGTGCCAGCAGCTCGGGACAGGCGCGCTCCTACAATGAGCAGTTCTTC
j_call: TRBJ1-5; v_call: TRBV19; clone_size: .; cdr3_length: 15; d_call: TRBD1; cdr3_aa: CASSPWGQGGQPQHF; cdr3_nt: TGTGCCAGTAGTCCCTGGGGACAGGGAGGCCAGCCCCAGCATTTT
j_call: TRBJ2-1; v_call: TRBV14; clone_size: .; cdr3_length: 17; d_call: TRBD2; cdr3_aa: CASSRGLGSTTRGEQFF; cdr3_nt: TGTGCCAGCAGCCGCGGACTAGGATCTACTACTAGGGGTGAGCAGTTCTTC
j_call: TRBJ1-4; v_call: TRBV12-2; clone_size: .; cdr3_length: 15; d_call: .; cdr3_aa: CASRFRRGGEEKLFF; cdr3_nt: TGTGCAAGTCGCTTCCGTAGGGGAGGAGAGGAAAAACTGTTTTTT
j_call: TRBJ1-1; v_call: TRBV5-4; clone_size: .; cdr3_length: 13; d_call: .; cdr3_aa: CASSFSVVTEAFF; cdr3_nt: TGTGCCAGCAGCTTTTCGGTCGTCACTGAAGCTTTCTTT
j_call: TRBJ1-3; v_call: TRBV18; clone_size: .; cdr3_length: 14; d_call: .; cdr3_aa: CASSPAGSGNTIYF; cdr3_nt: TGTGCCAGCTCACCAGCAGGGTCTGGAAACACCATATATTTT
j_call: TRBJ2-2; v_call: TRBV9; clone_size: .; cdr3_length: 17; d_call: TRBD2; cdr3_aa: CASSVGGGGANTGELFF; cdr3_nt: TGTGCCAGCAGCGTAGGTGGCGGGGGGGCCAACACCGGGGAGCTGTTTTTT
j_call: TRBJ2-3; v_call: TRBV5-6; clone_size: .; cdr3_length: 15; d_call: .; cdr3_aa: CASSTGLTTLDTQYF; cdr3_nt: TGTGCCAGCAGCACGGGACTCACCACCTTAGATACGCAGTATTTT
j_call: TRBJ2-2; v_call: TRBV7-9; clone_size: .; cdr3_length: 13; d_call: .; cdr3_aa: CASRGGGTGELFF; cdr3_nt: TGTGCCAGCAGAGGGGGGGGCACCGGGGAGCTGTTTTTT
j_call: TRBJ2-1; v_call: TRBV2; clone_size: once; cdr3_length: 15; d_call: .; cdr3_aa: CASSDVGGSYNEQFF; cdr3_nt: TGTGCCAGCAGTGATGTAGGGGGCTCCTACAATGAGCAGTTCTTC